This T cell receptor beta chain was sequenced for a study of cytotoxic CD8 clonotypes in ibrutinib-treated CLL. Here immunoSEQ multiplex PCR was the method, and the copy in TCRdb shows in-frame clones only, minus some. In the table there are some 140,000 clones, about 79% of which are singletons. With respect to this clone: Its antigen is not identified.

As input for TCR beta libraries, around 2 micrograms of genomic DNA came from cryopreserved PBMCs. Whole-study findings and limits: With treatment, public clonotypes, which were uncommon, either contracted or remained stable. At ibrutinib response, clonality increased, and at progression it declined back toward baseline.

The CDR3 contains 15 residues. CDR1 is LGHNA and CDR2 is YSLEER in the germline V gene. Trimming took off 0 bases at V and 7 bases at J, with 13 bases between the two ends. This TCR derives from a human donor with chronic lymphocytic leukemia. This specimen consisted of PBMCs, obtained after 12 months of ibrutinib treatment. This chain connects TRBV4-3 to TRBJ1-5; D remains unclear. The CDR3 loop is CASSQDLISLQPQHF. As DNA, the CDR3 is TGCGCCAGCAGCCAAGATCTTATCTCTTTACAGCCCCAGCATTTT.